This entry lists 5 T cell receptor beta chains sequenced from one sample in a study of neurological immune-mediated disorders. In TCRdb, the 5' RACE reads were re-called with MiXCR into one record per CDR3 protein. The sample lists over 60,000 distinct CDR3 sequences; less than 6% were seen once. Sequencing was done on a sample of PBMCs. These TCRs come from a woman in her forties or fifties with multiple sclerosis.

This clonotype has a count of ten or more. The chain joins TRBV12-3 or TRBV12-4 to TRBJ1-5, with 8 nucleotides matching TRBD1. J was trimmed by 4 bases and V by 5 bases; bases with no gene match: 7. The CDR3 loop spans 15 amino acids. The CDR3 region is CASSGYRGENQPQHF. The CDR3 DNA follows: TGTGCCAGCAGTGGCTACAGGGGGGAGAATCAGCCCCAGCATTTT.

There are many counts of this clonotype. CDR3 coding DNA: TGTGCCAGCAGCTTCCAAGGGGAGCAGTTCTTC. Translation gives CASSFQGEQFF. The rearrangement joins TRBV7-2 to TRBJ2-1; D is unresolved. The V gene's germline CDR1 is SGHTA and CDR2 FQGNSA. The CDR3 length is 11 residues. Trimming pared 3 bases from V and 10 bases from J, leaving 7 bases between.

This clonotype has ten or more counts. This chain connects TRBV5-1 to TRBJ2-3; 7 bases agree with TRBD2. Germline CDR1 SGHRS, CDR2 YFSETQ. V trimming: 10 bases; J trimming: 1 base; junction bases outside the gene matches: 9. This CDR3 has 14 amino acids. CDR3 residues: CASNGAGGTDTQYF. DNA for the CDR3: TGCGCCTCTAATGGGGCGGGGGGCACAGATACGCAGTATTTT.

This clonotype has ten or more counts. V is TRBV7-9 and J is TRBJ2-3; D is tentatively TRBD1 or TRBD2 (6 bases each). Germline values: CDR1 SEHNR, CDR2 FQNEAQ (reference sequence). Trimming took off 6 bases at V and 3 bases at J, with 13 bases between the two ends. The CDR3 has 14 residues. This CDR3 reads CASSPSGATDTQYF. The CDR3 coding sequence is TGTGCCAGCAGTCCCTCGGGGGCTACAGATACGCAGTATTTT.

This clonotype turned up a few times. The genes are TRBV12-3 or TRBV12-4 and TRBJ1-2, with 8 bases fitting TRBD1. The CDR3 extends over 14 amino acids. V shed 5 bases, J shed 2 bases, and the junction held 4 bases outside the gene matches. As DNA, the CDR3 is TGTGCCAGCAGTCCTGGACAGGGCAACTATGGCTACACCTTC. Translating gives CASSPGQGNYGYTF.